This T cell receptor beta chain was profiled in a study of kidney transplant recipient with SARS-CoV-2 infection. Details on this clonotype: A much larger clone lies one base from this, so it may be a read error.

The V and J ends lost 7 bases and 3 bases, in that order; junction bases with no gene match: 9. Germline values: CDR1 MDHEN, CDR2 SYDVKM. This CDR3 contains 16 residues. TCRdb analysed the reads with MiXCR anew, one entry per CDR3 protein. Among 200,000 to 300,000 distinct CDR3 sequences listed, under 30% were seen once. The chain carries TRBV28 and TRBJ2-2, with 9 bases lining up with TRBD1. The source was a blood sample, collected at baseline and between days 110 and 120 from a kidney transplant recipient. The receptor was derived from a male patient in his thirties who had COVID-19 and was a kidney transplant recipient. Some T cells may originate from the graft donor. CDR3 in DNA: TGTGCCAGCACTCGGGTCGGGACAGGGTACACCGGGGAGCTGTTTTTT. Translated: CASTRVGTGYTGELFF. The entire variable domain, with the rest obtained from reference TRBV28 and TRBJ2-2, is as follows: DVKVTQSSRYLVKRTGEKVFLECVQDMDHENMFWYRQDPGLGLRLIYFSYDVKMKEKGDIPEGYSVSREKKERFSLILESASTNQTSMYLCASTRVGTGYTGELFFGEGSRLTVL.